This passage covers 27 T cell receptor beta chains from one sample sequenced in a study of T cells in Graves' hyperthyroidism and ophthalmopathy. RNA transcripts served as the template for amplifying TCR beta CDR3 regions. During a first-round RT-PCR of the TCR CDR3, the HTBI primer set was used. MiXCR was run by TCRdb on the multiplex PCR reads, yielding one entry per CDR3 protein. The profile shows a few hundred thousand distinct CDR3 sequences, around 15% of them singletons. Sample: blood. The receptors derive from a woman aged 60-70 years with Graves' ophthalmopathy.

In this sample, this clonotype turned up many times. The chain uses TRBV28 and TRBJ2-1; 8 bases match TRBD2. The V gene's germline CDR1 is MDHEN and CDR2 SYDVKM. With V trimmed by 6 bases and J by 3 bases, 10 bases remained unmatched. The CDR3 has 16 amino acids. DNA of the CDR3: TGTGCCAGCAGCCGTGGGGGTAGCGGGAACTACAATGAGCAGTTCTTC. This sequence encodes CASSRGGSGNYNEQFF.

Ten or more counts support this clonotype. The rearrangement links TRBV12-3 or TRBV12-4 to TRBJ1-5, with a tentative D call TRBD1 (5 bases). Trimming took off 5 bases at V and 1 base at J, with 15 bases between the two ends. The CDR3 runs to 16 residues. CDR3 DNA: TGTGCCAGCAGTGTCGGGGGAGGGGTGAGCAATCAGCCCCAGCATTTT. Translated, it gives CASSVGGGVSNQPQHF.

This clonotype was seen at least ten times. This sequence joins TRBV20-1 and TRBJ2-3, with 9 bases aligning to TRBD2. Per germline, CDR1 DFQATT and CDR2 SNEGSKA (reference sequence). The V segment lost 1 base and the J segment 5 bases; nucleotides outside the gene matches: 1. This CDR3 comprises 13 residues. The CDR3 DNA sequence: TGCAGTGCTAGAGTTAGCGGGAGAGATACGCAGTATTTT. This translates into CSARVSGRDTQYF.

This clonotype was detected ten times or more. The CDR3 sequence is CASSLPGQNTDTQYF. CDR3 in DNA: TGTGCCAGCAGTCTACCGGGACAGAACACAGATACGCAGTATTTT. The chain employs TRBV28 and TRBJ2-3; TRBD1 matches at 7 bases. The CDR3 consists of 15 residues. Unmatched junction bases numbered 7, after V lost 5 bases and J lost 2 bases. Germline V gene lookup returns CDR1 MDHEN and CDR2 SYDVKM.

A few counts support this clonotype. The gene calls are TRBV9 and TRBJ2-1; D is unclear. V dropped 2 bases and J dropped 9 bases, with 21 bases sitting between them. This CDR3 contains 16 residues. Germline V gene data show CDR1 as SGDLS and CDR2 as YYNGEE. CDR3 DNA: TGTGCCAGCAGCGTGGGTTGGCGACTCCCCCCTAGTGAGCAGTTCTTC. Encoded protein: CASSVGWRLPPSEQFF.

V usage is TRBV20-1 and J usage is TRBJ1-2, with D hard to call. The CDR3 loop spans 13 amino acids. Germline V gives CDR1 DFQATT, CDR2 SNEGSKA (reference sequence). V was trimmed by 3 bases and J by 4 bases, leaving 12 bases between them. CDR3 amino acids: CSASRSPSYGYTF. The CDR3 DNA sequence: TGCAGTGCTAGTAGGTCCCCGAGCTATGGCTACACCTTC.

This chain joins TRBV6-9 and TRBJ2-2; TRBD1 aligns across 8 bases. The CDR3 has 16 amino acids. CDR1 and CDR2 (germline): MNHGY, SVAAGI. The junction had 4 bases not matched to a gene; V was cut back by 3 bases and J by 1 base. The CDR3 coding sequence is TGTGCCAGCAGTTACCCGGACAGGGTGAACACCGGGGAGCTGTTTTTT. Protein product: CASSYPDRVNTGELFF.

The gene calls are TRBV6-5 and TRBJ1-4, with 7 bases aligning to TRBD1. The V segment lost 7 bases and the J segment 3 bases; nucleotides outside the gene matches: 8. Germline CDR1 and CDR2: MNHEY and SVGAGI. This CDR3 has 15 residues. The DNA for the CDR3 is TGTGCCAGCACTTCGACAGGGAGGGCTAATGAAAAACTGTTTTTT. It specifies CASTSTGRANEKLFF.

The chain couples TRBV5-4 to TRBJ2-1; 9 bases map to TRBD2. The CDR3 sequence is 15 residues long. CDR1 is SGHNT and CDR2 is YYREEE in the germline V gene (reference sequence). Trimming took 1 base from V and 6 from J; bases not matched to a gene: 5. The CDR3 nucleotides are TGTGCCAGCAGCTTGCCTAGCGGGGCCTCCAATGAGCAGTTCTTC. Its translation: CASSLPSGASNEQFF.

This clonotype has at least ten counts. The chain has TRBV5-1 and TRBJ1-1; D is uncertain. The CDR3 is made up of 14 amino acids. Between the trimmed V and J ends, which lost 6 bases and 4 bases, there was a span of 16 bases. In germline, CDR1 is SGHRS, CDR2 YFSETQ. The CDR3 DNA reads TGCGCCAGCAACGCGCAAACGAGTGGCACTGAAGCTTTCTTT. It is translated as CASNAQTSGTEAFF.

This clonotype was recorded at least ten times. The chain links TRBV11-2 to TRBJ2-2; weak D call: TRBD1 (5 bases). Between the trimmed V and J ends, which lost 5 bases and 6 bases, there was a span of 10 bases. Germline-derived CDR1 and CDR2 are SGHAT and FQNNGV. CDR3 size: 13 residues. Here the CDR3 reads CASSPKGAGELFF. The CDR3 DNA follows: TGTGCCAGCAGCCCCAAAGGGGCCGGGGAGCTGTTTTTT.

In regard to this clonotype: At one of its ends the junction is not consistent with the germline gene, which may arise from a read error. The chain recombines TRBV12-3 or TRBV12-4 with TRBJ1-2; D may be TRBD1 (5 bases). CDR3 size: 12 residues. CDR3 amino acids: CASGGGNYDYTF. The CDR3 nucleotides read TGTGCCAGCGGGGGGGGGAACTATGACTACACCTTC.

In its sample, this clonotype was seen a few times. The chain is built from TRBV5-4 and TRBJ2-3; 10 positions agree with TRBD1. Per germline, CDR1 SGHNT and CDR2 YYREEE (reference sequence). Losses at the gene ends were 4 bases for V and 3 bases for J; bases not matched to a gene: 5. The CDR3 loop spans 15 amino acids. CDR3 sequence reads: CASSHPGQGTDTQYF. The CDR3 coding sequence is TGTGCCAGCAGCCATCCGGGACAGGGGACAGATACGCAGTATTTT.

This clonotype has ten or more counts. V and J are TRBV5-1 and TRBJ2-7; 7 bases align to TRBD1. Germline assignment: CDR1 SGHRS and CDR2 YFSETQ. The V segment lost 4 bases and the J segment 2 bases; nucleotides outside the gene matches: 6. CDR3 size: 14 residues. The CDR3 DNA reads TGCGCCAGCAGCCCCTGGACAGGTCCCTACGAGCAGTACTTC. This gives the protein CASSPWTGPYEQYF.

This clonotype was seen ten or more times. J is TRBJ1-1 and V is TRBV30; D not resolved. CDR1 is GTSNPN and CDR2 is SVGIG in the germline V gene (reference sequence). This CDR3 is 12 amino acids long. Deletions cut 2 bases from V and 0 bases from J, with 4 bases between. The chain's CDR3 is CAWSWMNTEAFF. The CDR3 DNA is TGTGCCTGGAGTTGGATGAACACTGAAGCTTTCTTT.

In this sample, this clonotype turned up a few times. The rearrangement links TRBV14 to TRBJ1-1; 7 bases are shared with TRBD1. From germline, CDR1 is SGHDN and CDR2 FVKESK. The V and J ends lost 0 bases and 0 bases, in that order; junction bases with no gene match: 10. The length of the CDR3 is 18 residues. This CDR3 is CASSQDVTIDRVNTEAFF. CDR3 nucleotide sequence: TGTGCCAGCAGCCAAGATGTGACAATTGACAGGGTGAACACTGAAGCTTTCTTT.

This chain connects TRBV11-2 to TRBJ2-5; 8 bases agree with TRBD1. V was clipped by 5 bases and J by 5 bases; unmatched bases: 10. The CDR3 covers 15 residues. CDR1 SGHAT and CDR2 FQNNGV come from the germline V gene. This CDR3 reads CASSVDIDRGETQYF. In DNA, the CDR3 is TGTGCCAGCAGCGTCGACATAGACAGGGGTGAGACCCAGTACTTC.

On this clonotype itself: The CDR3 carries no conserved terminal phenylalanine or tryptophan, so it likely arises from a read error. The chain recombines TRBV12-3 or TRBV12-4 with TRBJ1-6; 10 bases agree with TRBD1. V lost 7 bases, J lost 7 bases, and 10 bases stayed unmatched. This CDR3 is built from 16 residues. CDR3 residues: CASTIGGGQGNSPLHS. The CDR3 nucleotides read TGTGCCAGCACCATAGGCGGGGGACAGGGGAATTCACCCCTCCACTCT.

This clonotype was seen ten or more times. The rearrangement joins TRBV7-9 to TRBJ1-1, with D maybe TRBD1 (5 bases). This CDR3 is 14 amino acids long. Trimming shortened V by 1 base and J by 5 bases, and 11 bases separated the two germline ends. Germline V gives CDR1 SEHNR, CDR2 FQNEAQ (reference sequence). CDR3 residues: CASSLEAGRTEAFF. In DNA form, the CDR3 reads TGTGCCAGCAGCTTAGAGGCAGGGCGAACTGAAGCTTTCTTT.

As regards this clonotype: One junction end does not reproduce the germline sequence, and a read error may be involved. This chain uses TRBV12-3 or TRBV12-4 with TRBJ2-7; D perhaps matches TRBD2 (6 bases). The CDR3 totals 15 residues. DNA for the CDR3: TGTGCCTGCAGCCCTTTGGGACTGGGGGTAGGCGAGCAGTACTTC. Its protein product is CACSPLGLGVGEQYF.

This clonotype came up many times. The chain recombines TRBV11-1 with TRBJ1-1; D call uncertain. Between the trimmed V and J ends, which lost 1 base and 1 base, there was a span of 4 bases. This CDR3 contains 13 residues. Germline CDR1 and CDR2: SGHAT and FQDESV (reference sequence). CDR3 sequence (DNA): TGTGCCAGCAGCTTAGGGAAGAACACTGAAGCTTTCTTT. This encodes CASSLGKNTEAFF.

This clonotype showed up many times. CDR3 nucleotide sequence: TGTGCCAGCAGCACCCGGGACAGCTTCTACGAGCAGTACTTC. Amino acid sequence: CASSTRDSFYEQYF. This rearrangement joins TRBV7-9 to TRBJ2-7, with TRBD1 matching 7 bases. V was clipped by 5 bases and J by 3 bases; unmatched bases: 7. Looked up from germline, CDR1 is SEHNR and CDR2 is FQNEAQ (reference sequence). The CDR3 contains 14 residues.

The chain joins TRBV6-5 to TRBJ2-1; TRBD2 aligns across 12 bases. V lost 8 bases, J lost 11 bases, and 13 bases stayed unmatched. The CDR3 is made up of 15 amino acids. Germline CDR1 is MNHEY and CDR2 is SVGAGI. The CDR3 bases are TGTGCCAGCCACAGGTCCGGGACTAGCGGGTTTAAGCAGTTCTTC. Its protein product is CASHRSGTSGFKQFF.

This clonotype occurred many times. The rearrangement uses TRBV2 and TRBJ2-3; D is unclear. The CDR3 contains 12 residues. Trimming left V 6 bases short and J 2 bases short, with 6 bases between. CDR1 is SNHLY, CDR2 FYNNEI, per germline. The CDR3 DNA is TGTGCCAGCAGGCACAACACAGATACGCAGTATTTT. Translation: CASRHNTDTQYF.

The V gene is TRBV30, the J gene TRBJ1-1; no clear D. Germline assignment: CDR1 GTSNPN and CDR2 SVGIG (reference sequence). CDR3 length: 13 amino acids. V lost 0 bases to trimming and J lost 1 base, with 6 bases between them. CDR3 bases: TGTGCCTGGAGTGTACTAGAGAACACTGAAGCTTTCTTT. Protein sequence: CAWSVLENTEAFF.

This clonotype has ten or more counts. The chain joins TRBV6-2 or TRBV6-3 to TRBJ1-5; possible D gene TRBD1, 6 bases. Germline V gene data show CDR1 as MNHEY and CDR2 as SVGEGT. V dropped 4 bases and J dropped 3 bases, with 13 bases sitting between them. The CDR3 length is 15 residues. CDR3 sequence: CASSLTGTYNQPQHF. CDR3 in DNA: TGTGCCAGCAGTTTAACAGGGACTTACAATCAGCCCCAGCATTTT.

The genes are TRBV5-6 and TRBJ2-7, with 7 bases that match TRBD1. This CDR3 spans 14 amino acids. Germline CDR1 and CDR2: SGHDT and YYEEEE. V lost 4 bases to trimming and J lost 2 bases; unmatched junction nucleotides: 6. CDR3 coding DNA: TGTGCCAGCAGCCCCACCGGGACAGCCTACGAGCAGTACTTC. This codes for CASSPTGTAYEQYF.